This T cell receptor beta chain was found in a study of T cell responses to AZD1222 COVID-19 vaccine. CDR3 length equals 15 residues. V gave up 0 bases and J gave up 5 bases, with 14 bases separating them. The germline gives CDR1 SGHRS, CDR2 YFSETQ. Sequencing used immunoSEQ multiplex PCR; TCRdb keeps in-frame clones, though not all of them. The table has roughly 100,000 clones, about 89% seen once; the top ten hold less than 4%. The chain has TRBV5-1 and TRBJ1-1; tentatively, D is TRBD1 (6 bases). The sequence derives from an adult in good health. This specimen consisted of peripheral blood, obtained on day 0 of AZD1222 vaccination. As DNA, the CDR3 is TGCGCCAGCAGCTTGGGAGGGCAGGGGTGGACTGAAGCTTTCTTT. It specifies CASSLGGQGWTEAFF. The whole variable domain, filled in from reference TRBV5-1 and TRBJ1-1, reads KAGVTQTPRYLIKTRGQQVTLSCSPISGHRSVSWYQQTPGQGLQFLFEYFSETQRNKGNFPGRFSGRQFSNSRSEMNVSTLELGDSALYLCASSLGGQGWTEAFFGQGTRLTVV.